This paragraph reports one T cell receptor (beta chain). What it recognizes is unknown. The germline V gene encodes CDR1 SGHVS and CDR2 FQNEAQ. V was trimmed by 3 bases and J by 4 bases, leaving 13 bases between them. The CDR3 is 15 residues long. This specimen comes from a study of cytomegalovirus exposure and HLA in healthy donors. The data were produced by immunoSEQ multiplex PCR, yet TCRdb's version contains in-frame clones alone and is incomplete. This sample has about 190,000 clones, with 80% to 85% found just once. General study findings and limits: The tendency of first-cohort TCR clusters to co-occur in the 100 to 150 validation repertoires was identified by a subsequent analysis. A list of approximately 160 TCR beta chains associated with cytomegalovirus was given. Three chains linked to CMV were shown in vitro to be specific for CMV antigens.

The sequenced sample consisted of PBMCs. This TCR was recovered from a young woman in good health and CMV-seropositive. The V call is TRBV7-8, the J call TRBJ1-3, with D perhaps TRBD1 (6 bases). The CDR3 region has the DNA TGTGCCAGCAGCTTGATGACAGGACTGGGAAACACCATATATTTT. Translating it yields CASSLMTGLGNTIYF. The whole variable domain, filled in from reference TRBV7-8 and TRBJ1-3, reads GAGVSQSPRYKVAKRGQDVALRCDPISGHVSLFWYQQALGQGPEFLTYFQNEAQLDKSGLPSDRFFAERPEGSVSTLKIQRTQQEDSAVYLCASSLMTGLGNTIYFGEGSWLTVV.